The 20 T cell receptor beta chains given below trace back to one sample, sequenced in a study of graft-versus-host responses after intestinal transplantation. Assay used: immunoSEQ multiplex PCR; TCRdb lists only in-frame clones, some missing. The sample shows about 29,000 clones, nearly 90% of them seen only once. Sequences were derived from PBMCs, sampled roughly 68 weeks after intestinal transplantation. The receptors here all came from a human patient who received an intestinal transplant, so some T cells may come from the graft donor.

The V call is TRBV5-4, the J call TRBJ1-6, with D possibly TRBD1 on 5 matching bases. Germline lookup yields CDR1 SGHNT and CDR2 YYREEE (reference sequence). This CDR3 region has 18 residues. V was pared by 0 bases and J by 10 bases, with 23 bases between. The CDR3 DNA is TGTGCCAGCAGCTTGGGGGGTTTGAGGGACTTACCAGGCTCACCCCTCCACTTT. Its translation is CASSLGGLRDLPGSPLHF.

This chain connects TRBV6-6 to TRBJ1-1; no firm D call. Germline V CDR1 and CDR2: MNHNY, SVGAGI (reference sequence). The CDR3 extends over 13 amino acids. V lost 0 bases and J 3 bases, leaving 5 bases between the germline ends. CDR3 sequence reads: CASSYSPDTEAFF. The CDR3 nucleotides read TGTGCCAGCAGTTACTCGCCCGACACTGAAGCTTTCTTT.

This clone was counted once. V is TRBV5-1 and J is TRBJ2-3, with a weak D call TRBD2 (6 bases). Germline V gene lookup returns CDR1 SGHRS and CDR2 YFSETQ. Trimming removed 0 bases at V and 0 bases at J, with 8 bases between. The CDR3 length is 15 residues. The DNA of the CDR3 is TGCGCCAGCAGCTTGGTAGGGACTAGCACAGATACGCAGTATTTT. This gives the protein CASSLVGTSTDTQYF.

This clone was detected only once. The chain recombines TRBV6-6 with TRBJ1-1; unclear D gene. Trimming shortened V by 2 bases and J by 4 bases, and 14 bases separated the two germline ends. The CDR3 is made up of 15 amino acids. Per the germline V gene, CDR1 is MNHNY and CDR2 is SVGAGI (reference sequence). As DNA, the CDR3 is TGTGCCAGCAGTTACGGGGAGGGCCTGAGCACTGAAGCTTTCTTT. Encoded protein: CASSYGEGLSTEAFF.

This sequence joins TRBV4-1 and TRBJ2-3, with 11 nucleotides matching TRBD2. Germline V gene data show CDR1 as MGHRA and CDR2 as YSYEKL. The V and J ends lost 2 bases and 0 bases, in that order; junction bases with no gene match: 16. This CDR3 has 21 residues. This chain's CDR3 is CASSQLGTSGLLELSTDTQYF. In DNA, the CDR3 is TGCGCCAGCAGCCAACTTGGGACTAGCGGCCTCCTGGAACTAAGCACAGATACGCAGTATTTT.

The chain links TRBV5-8 to TRBJ2-7, with a weak D call TRBD1 (5 bases). Germline V gives CDR1 SGHTS, CDR2 YDEGEE. Trimming took 0 bases from V and 2 from J, leaving 15 bases between them. This CDR3 comprises 16 residues. The CDR3 DNA follows: TGTGCCAGCAGCTTGGCCGGTCGACAGCTCACCTACGAGCAGTACTTC. This encodes CASSLAGRQLTYEQYF.

The chain employs TRBV27 and TRBJ2-1; TRBD2 matches 9 bases. V lost 6 bases, J lost 0 bases, and 9 bases stayed unmatched. CDR1 and CDR2 (germline): MNHEY, SMNVEV (reference sequence). This CDR3 is built from 17 residues. The CDR3 protein is CASRVLAGRSSYNEQFF. CDR3 coding DNA: TGTGCCAGCAGAGTACTAGCGGGTCGTAGCTCCTACAATGAGCAGTTCTTC.

J is TRBJ1-1 and V is TRBV18; D remains unclear. V lost 3 bases and J lost 2, with 7 bases in between. Germline CDR1 is KGHSH and CDR2 is LQKENI. The CDR3 has 13 amino acids. The CDR3 loop is CASSPVGNTEAFF. The CDR3 nucleotides are TGTGCCAGCTCACCTGTGGGTAACACTGAAGCTTTCTTT.

The chain has TRBV18 and TRBJ2-3; the D gene is possibly TRBD2 (6 bases). CDR3 length: 17 residues. The V gene's germline CDR1 is KGHSH and CDR2 LQKENI. V was cut by 6 bases and J by 0 bases, with 19 bases left in between. CDR3 DNA: TGTGCCAGCTCTTCCGGGACTCAAACCTTTAGCACAGATACGCAGTATTTT. Translation: CASSSGTQTFSTDTQYF.

The rearrangement uses TRBV2 and TRBJ1-1; 9 nucleotides agree with TRBD1. The junction had 16 bases not matched to a gene; V was cut back by 6 bases and J by 5 bases. This CDR3 is built from 17 residues. Germline V gene lookup returns CDR1 SNHLY and CDR2 FYNNEI. The CDR3, as DNA: TGTGCCAGCAGAGGCACAGGGGGGGGACAGGGAAGGACTGAAGCTTTCTTT. Its translation: CASRGTGGGQGRTEAFF.

The chain recombines TRBV7-2 with TRBJ2-3; D possibly uses TRBD1 or TRBD2 (5 bases each). V dropped 5 bases and J dropped 2 bases, with 11 bases sitting between them. The CDR3 totals 14 residues. Looked up from germline, CDR1 is SGHTA and CDR2 is FQGNSA. The CDR3 region has the DNA TGTGCCAGCAGCCAGGGACCGTCCACAGATACGCAGTATTTT. Encoded protein: CASSQGPSTDTQYF.

The CDR3 nucleotides are TGTGCCAGCAGTTTATTAGGGGGCGAAAACACAGATACGCAGTATTTT. As protein: CASSLLGGENTDTQYF. The chain employs TRBV27 and TRBJ2-3, with 7 bases matching TRBD1. The CDR3 loop spans 16 amino acids. V dropped 1 base and J dropped 2; count of bases not matched to a gene: 6. In germline, CDR1 is MNHEY, CDR2 SMNVEV (reference sequence).

V is TRBV30 and J is TRBJ2-5; 7 positions match TRBD1. The CDR3 has 15 amino acids. CDR1 is GTSNPN, CDR2 SVGIG, per germline (reference sequence). V dropped 3 bases and J dropped 2; count of bases not matched to a gene: 9. This CDR3 is CAWSTGDRLQETQYF. CDR3 DNA sequence: TGTGCCTGGAGCACAGGGGACCGCTTACAAGAGACCCAGTACTTC.

This chain links TRBV7-9 with TRBJ2-5, with 9 bases fitting TRBD1. Germline V gives CDR1 SEHNR, CDR2 FQNEAQ (reference sequence). With 2 bases clipped from V and 5 bases from J, the junction kept 12 bases outside the gene matches. CDR3 length: 17 residues. For the CDR3, the DNA is TGTGCCAGCAGCTTAATCGCGGGACAGGGATTTTGGGAGACCCAGTACTTC. Its protein product is CASSLIAGQGFWETQYF.

In this sample, this clone turned up once. V and J are TRBV30 and TRBJ1-2; the match to TRBD1 covers 8 bases. Germline V gene lookup returns CDR1 GTSNPN and CDR2 SVGIG (reference sequence). Trimming cost V 0 bases and J 4 bases; bases outside gene matches: 13. There are 17 residues in the CDR3. Here the CDR3 reads CAWSVPYSDRGVYGYTF. The CDR3 DNA reads as TGTGCCTGGAGTGTACCCTACTCCGACAGGGGTGTCTATGGCTACACCTTC.

V gene TRBV7-9 combines with J gene TRBJ1-1; D perhaps matches TRBD1 (6 bases). The CDR3 length is 14 residues. Germline CDR1 and CDR2: SEHNR and FQNEAQ (reference sequence). Between the trimmed V and J ends, which lost 5 bases and 1 base, there was a span of 11 bases. In DNA, the CDR3 is TGTGCCAGCAGCGGGGGGGCCCCGAACACTGAAGCTTTCTTT. Residues: CASSGGAPNTEAFF.

V gene TRBV7-2 combines with J gene TRBJ2-7; no clear D gene. V was trimmed by 0 bases and J by 2 bases, leaving 11 bases between them. The germline CDR1 and CDR2 sequences are SGHTA and FQGNSA. The length of the CDR3 is 15 residues. CDR3 nucleotides: TGTGCCAGCAGCTTAGCGCGGTCAACTCCCTACGAGCAGTACTTC. This gives the protein CASSLARSTPYEQYF. The full variable domain, with the rest looked up from reference TRBV7-2 and TRBJ2-7, is GAGVSQSPSNKVTEKGKDVELRCDPISGHTALYWYRQSLGQGLEFLIYFQGNSAPDKSGLPSDRFSAERTGGSVSTLTIQRTQQEDSAVYLCASSLARSTPYEQYFGPGTRLTVT.

This clone was counted once. This sequence joins TRBV6-1 and TRBJ2-7; no definite D call. The CDR3 runs 11 residues. V was clipped by 7 bases and J by 3 bases, with 7 bases between them. The germline V gene encodes CDR1 MNHNS and CDR2 SASEGT. The CDR3 DNA follows: TGTGCCAGCACCGTCGGCTACGAGCAGTACTTC. Translation gives CASTVGYEQYF.

The rearrangement joins TRBV6-1 to TRBJ1-3; TRBD1 matches at 8 bases. Germline assignment: CDR1 MNHNS and CDR2 SASEGT. The length of the CDR3 is 15 residues. V was pared by 4 bases and J by 0 bases, with 2 bases of the junction left unmatched. In DNA, the CDR3 is TGTGCCAGCAGTGGGACAGGGAGCTCTGGAAACACCATATATTTT. Amino acids: CASSGTGSSGNTIYF.

The rearrangement uses TRBV4-3 and TRBJ1-1; TRBD1 aligns across 9 bases. The CDR3 spans 16 residues. The germline gives CDR1 LGHNA, CDR2 YSLEER. The ends lost 4 bases at V and 0 bases at J; junction bases unmatched: 6. The CDR3 region is CASSLTGTGMNTEAFF. In DNA, the CDR3 is TGCGCCAGCAGCCTCACGGGGACAGGGATGAACACTGAAGCTTTCTTT.